The 25 T cell receptor beta chains below were found in one sample sequenced in a study of neurological immune-mediated disorders. TCRdb reprocessed the 5' RACE reads via MiXCR and lists one record per CDR3 protein. Here the sample spans 65,000 to 85,000 distinct CDR3 sequences, about 3% being singletons. The sample consisted of PBMCs. These receptors were taken from a woman aged 45 to 65 with multiple sclerosis.

This clonotype was detected many times. In DNA form, the CDR3 reads TGCAGTGCACAGGTCCAGGGCGAAAATTCACCCCTCCACTTT. This translates into CSAQVQGENSPLHF. This chain joins TRBV20-1 and TRBJ1-6, with D possibly being TRBD1 (5 bases). V was shortened by 6 bases and J by 7 bases, with 16 bases between the two germline ends. CDR1 and CDR2 (germline): DFQATT, SNEGSKA (reference sequence). The CDR3 runs to 14 residues.

This clonotype was counted ten times or more. CDR3 in amino acids: CASSLGNSLNQPQHF. The CDR3 DNA follows: TGTGCCAGCAGCTTGGGTAACAGCCTCAATCAGCCCCAGCATTTT. This chain links TRBV5-6 with TRBJ1-5; the D is unclear. Trimming left V 0 bases short and J 3 bases short, with 10 bases between. The CDR3 consists of 15 residues. Germline assignment: CDR1 SGHDT and CDR2 YYEEEE.

This clonotype was detected many times. V and J are TRBV4-2 and TRBJ2-5; D is unclear. This CDR3 is built from 14 residues. The germline V and J ends were trimmed by 1 base and 2 bases, with 8 bases remaining between them. Germline V lookup: CDR1 LGHNA, CDR2 YNFKEQ. This chain's CDR3 is CASSQGRAQETQYF. For the CDR3, the DNA is TGTGCCAGCAGCCAAGGGCGAGCGCAAGAGACCCAGTACTTC.

This clonotype was seen at least ten times. The chain combines TRBV7-2 with TRBJ1-5; D gene ambiguous. The CDR3 covers 16 residues. Germline V gives CDR1 SGHTA, CDR2 FQGNSA. Trimming took 5 bases from V and 9 from J, leaving 23 bases between them. The CDR3 nucleotides are TGTGCCAGCAGCCCCCCCGGCGGATCGATTACGGCGCCCCAGCATTTT. Translating gives CASSPPGGSITAPQHF.

In this sample, this clonotype turned up many times. V and J are TRBV27 and TRBJ2-7; D is uncertain. Deletions cut 9 bases from V and 0 bases from J, with 12 bases between. From germline, CDR1 is MNHEY and CDR2 SMNVEV (reference sequence). The CDR3 sequence is 13 residues long. This CDR3 is CARHEPLSYEQYF. The CDR3 coding sequence is TGTGCCAGACACGAACCCCTCTCCTACGAGCAGTACTTC.

This clonotype was observed at least ten times. Here the CDR3 reads CSASATAAGAQYF. The DNA for the CDR3 is TGCAGTGCTAGCGCGACAGCCGCCGGAGCCCAGTACTTC. The V call is TRBV20-1, the J call TRBJ2-5; D is possibly TRBD1 (5 bases). The germline V gene has CDR1 DFQATT and CDR2 SNEGSKA (reference sequence). V was cut by 3 bases and J by 9 bases, with 17 bases left in between. The CDR3 runs to 13 residues.

In its sample, this clonotype was seen many times. The gene calls are TRBV7-2 and TRBJ2-7; the D gene is possibly TRBD1 (5 bases). The V end lost 6 bases, the J end lost 1 base, and 16 bases lay between the germline ends. Germline lookup yields CDR1 SGHTA and CDR2 FQGNSA. This CDR3 is built from 15 residues. The CDR3 loop reads CASRRGPSLSYEQYF. The CDR3 DNA reads as TGTGCCAGCAGAAGGGGCCCGTCCCTTTCCTACGAGCAGTACTTC.

The table lists this clonotype with many counts. DNA of the CDR3: TGCAGTGCTCCGGGCCACAGGGAGGGGCCTGAAGCTTTCTTT. As protein: CSAPGHREGPEAFF. This sequence joins TRBV20-1 and TRBJ1-1; perhaps TRBD1 as D (6 bases). CDR3 length equals 14 residues. Germline V gives CDR1 DFQATT, CDR2 SNEGSKA (reference sequence). V dropped 5 bases and J dropped 6 bases, with 19 bases sitting between them.

V and J are TRBV5-6 and TRBJ2-7, with 12 bases that match TRBD2. J was trimmed by 1 base and V by 4 bases; bases with no gene match: 3. CDR3 size: 15 residues. Germline V CDR1 and CDR2: SGHDT, YYEEEE. In nucleotides, the CDR3 is TGTGCCAGCAGCATCGGACTAGCGGGGTCCTACGAGCAGTACTTC. This translates into CASSIGLAGSYEQYF.

This clonotype was seen repeatedly, ten times or more. The V call is TRBV29-1, the J call TRBJ1-4; TRBD1 is a possible D gene (5 bases). CDR3 length: 14 amino acids. The V and J ends lost 4 bases and 0 bases respectively, with 9 bases between them. Looked up from germline, CDR1 is SQVTM and CDR2 is ANQGSEA. The CDR3 DNA reads as TGCAGCGTTGCTAGGGGCGCAACTAATGAAAAACTGTTTTTT. Protein: CSVARGATNEKLFF.

The sample holds many counts of this clonotype. The chain links TRBV6-5 to TRBJ1-2; TRBD1 is a possible D gene (5 bases). The CDR3 is 13 amino acids. V lost 4 bases and J lost 4, with 10 bases in between. Germline assignment: CDR1 MNHEY and CDR2 SVGAGI. CDR3 bases: TGTGCCAGCAGTTCACGGGGACTCTATGGCTACACCTTC. This translates into CASSSRGLYGYTF.

This clonotype was seen more than once but under ten times. The gene calls are TRBV3-1 and TRBJ1-3, with D perhaps TRBD1 (6 bases). V dropped 0 bases and J dropped 2 bases, with 11 bases sitting between them. This CDR3 comprises 16 residues. CDR1 is LGHDT and CDR2 is YNNKEL in the germline V gene (reference sequence). The chain's CDR3 is CASSQENRAAGNTIYF. DNA of the CDR3: TGTGCCAGCAGCCAAGAAAACAGGGCGGCTGGAAACACCATATATTTT. Combining the CDR3 with reference TRBV3-1 and TRBJ1-3 gives the whole variable domain DTAVSQTPKYLVTQMGNDKSIKCEQNLGHDTMYWYKQDSKKFLKIMFSYNNKELIINETVPNRFSPKSPDKAHLNLHINSLELGDSAVYFCASSQENRAAGNTIYFGEGSWLTVV.

This clonotype came up many times. This chain uses TRBV7-9 with TRBJ2-3, with D unclear. V was trimmed by 7 bases and J by 0 bases, leaving 8 bases between them. The V gene's germline CDR1 is SEHNR and CDR2 FQNEAQ (reference sequence). The CDR3 spans 13 residues. CDR3: CASIPKSTDTQYF. In DNA, the CDR3 is TGTGCCAGCATCCCTAAAAGCACAGATACGCAGTATTTT.

This clonotype appeared a few times. V gene TRBV9 combines with J gene TRBJ2-7; 10 bases match TRBD1. CDR3 length: 16 residues. Germline V gene lookup returns CDR1 SGDLS and CDR2 YYNGEE. V lost 4 bases to trimming and J lost 7 bases; unmatched junction nucleotides: 14. CDR3 loop: CASSPRRGTGDKEQYF. Written as DNA, the CDR3 is TGTGCCAGCAGCCCACGCCGAGGGACAGGGGATAAAGAGCAGTACTTC.

This clonotype has at least ten counts. This chain joins TRBV4-3 and TRBJ2-3; 9 positions agree with TRBD2. V was clipped by 11 bases and J by 1 base; unmatched bases: 7. CDR3 size: 14 residues. Germline loops: CDR1 LGHNA, CDR2 YSLEER. The CDR3 DNA sequence: TGCGCCTCCCCCGAGCGGGGGGGCACAGATACGCAGTATTTT. Its translation: CASPERGGTDTQYF.

This clonotype was observed at least ten times. This chain uses TRBV5-1 with TRBJ2-3, with a possible D match to TRBD2 (6 bases). Germline CDR1 SGHRS, CDR2 YFSETQ. Trimming shortened V by 4 bases and J by 10 bases, and 13 bases separated the two germline ends. The CDR3 contains 12 residues. In DNA, the CDR3 is TGCGCCAGCAGCCCGAGGAGGGACGCGCAGTATTTT. It codes for CASSPRRDAQYF. Full variable domain (remainder filled in from reference TRBV5-1 and TRBJ2-3): KAGVTQTPRYLIKTRGQQVTLSCSPISGHRSVSWYQQTPGQGLQFLFEYFSETQRNKGNFPGRFSGRQFSNSRSEMNVSTLELGDSALYLCASSPRRDAQYFGPGTRLTVL.

This clonotype was counted at least ten times. The gene calls are TRBV20-1 and TRBJ1-2; 8 bases align to TRBD1. The CDR3 runs to 14 residues. Trimming cost V 7 bases and J 8 bases; bases outside gene matches: 15. Germline-derived CDR1 and CDR2 are DFQATT and SNEGSKA (reference sequence). Here the CDR3 DNA reads TGCAGTGGAGCTCCTCTGGGACAGGCGTGGGGCTACACCTTC. This codes for CSGAPLGQAWGYTF.

This clonotype was found many times. The V call is TRBV24-1, the J call TRBJ1-4; D possibly corresponds to TRBD1 (6 bases). The CDR3 runs 14 residues. Germline V gene lookup returns CDR1 KGHDR and CDR2 SFDVKD. Trimming left V 7 bases short and J 7 bases short, with 15 bases between. The CDR3 is CATRQQGSGEKLFF. CDR3 DNA sequence: TGTGCCACCAGACAACAGGGCTCCGGTGAAAAACTGTTTTTT.

Comment on this clonotype: The junction and the germline gene differ at one end; a read error may be behind it. The chain employs TRBV20-1 and TRBJ1-5; TRBD1 aligns across 7 bases. The CDR3 is 14 residues long. Per germline, CDR1 DFQATT and CDR2 SNEGSKA (reference sequence). The CDR3 region has the DNA TGCGGTGCTAGGCCGCAGGGGGTGGGGCAGCCCCAGCATTTT. Amino acid sequence: CGARPQGVGQPQHF.

At least ten counts were recorded for this clonotype. J is TRBJ1-2 and V is TRBV11-2, with no clear D. The CDR3 has 12 amino acids. CDR1 is SGHAT and CDR2 is FQNNGV in the germline V gene. The V end was cut by 5 bases, the J end by 1 base, with 5 bases between. The CDR3 sequence: CASSQRNYGYTF. For the CDR3, the DNA is TGTGCCAGCAGCCAGCGTAACTATGGCTACACCTTC.

This clonotype has a count of ten or more. This chain joins TRBV24-1 and TRBJ1-5; a weak D match, TRBD1 (5 bases). The CDR3 spans 18 residues. Germline V gene data show CDR1 as KGHDR and CDR2 as SFDVKD. V was cut by 3 bases and J by 4 bases, with 21 bases left in between. The CDR3 nucleotides read TGTGCCACCAGTGATCTTGATCCGGACAAGGGGCCAAATCAGCCCCAGCATTTT. Translated, it gives CATSDLDPDKGPNQPQHF.

This clonotype was seen repeatedly, ten times or more. V gene TRBV20-1 combines with J gene TRBJ2-1; D is unresolved. Trimming removed 0 bases at V and 7 bases at J, with 7 bases between. The V gene's germline CDR1 is DFQATT and CDR2 SNEGSKA (reference sequence). The CDR3 covers 12 residues. CDR3 DNA sequence: TGCAGTGCTAGAGATCGTCGTAATGAGCAGTTCTTC. It codes for CSARDRRNEQFF.

Ten or more counts support this clonotype. The rearrangement uses TRBV5-1 and TRBJ1-1; 7 nucleotides line up with TRBD1. V shed 4 bases, J shed 3 bases, and the junction held 12 bases outside the gene matches. The CDR3 runs 16 residues. The V gene's germline CDR1 is SGHRS and CDR2 YFSETQ. CDR3 sequence reads: CASSEQGPPFHTEAFF. The CDR3 nucleotides are TGCGCCAGCAGCGAACAGGGGCCTCCCTTTCACACTGAAGCTTTCTTT.

This clonotype has a count of ten or more. V is TRBV12-3 or TRBV12-4 and J is TRBJ1-6, with unresolved D. Trimming pared 2 bases from V and 0 bases from J, leaving 17 bases between. The length of the CDR3 is 19 residues. CDR3 sequence reads: CASSLKAGGWDSYNSPLHF. CDR3 bases: TGTGCCAGCAGTTTAAAAGCGGGAGGGTGGGACTCCTATAATTCACCCCTCCACTTT.

This clonotype was seen repeatedly, ten times or more. The CDR3 region is CSARVARGAAGYTF. Written as DNA, the CDR3 is TGCAGTGCTAGAGTAGCCAGGGGGGCGGCTGGCTACACCTTC. The V call is TRBV20-1, the J call TRBJ1-2; 7 bases align to TRBD1. The trim removed 1 base at V and 7 bases at J, leaving 9 bases unmatched. Germline assignment: CDR1 DFQATT and CDR2 SNEGSKA (reference sequence). CDR3 size: 14 residues.